The 2 T cell receptor beta chains below come from one sample, sequenced in a study of blood T cell repertoires in COVID-19. Generated by immunoSEQ multiplex PCR, the TCRdb table keeps only in-frame clones and is missing some. Among approximately 150,000 clones listed, approximately 80% were seen once. Sequenced input: PBMCs or T cells enriched from blood (not recorded which). The receptor set was obtained from a man aged 50 or older in a cohort exposed to, infected with or recovered from COVID-19 (not recorded which).

V and J are TRBV28 and TRBJ1-2; 8 bases agree with TRBD1. The CDR3 loop spans 16 amino acids. Germline V gives CDR1 MDHEN, CDR2 SYDVKM. V shed 3 bases, J shed 8 bases, and the junction held 14 bases outside the gene matches. CDR3 nucleotide sequence: TGTGCCAGCAGTTTTCGGGGACAGGCCCCTACACAGGGCTACACCTTC. It encodes CASSFRGQAPTQGYTF.

The gene calls are TRBV18 and TRBJ2-2; 9 bases agree with TRBD2. V shed 2 bases and J 7 bases; nucleotides not matched to a gene: 8. The germline gives CDR1 KGHSH, CDR2 LQKENI. This CDR3 comprises 16 residues. CDR3 region: CASSPALAGTGGELFF. The CDR3 coding sequence is TGTGCCAGCTCACCAGCGCTAGCGGGAACGGGCGGGGAGCTGTTTTTT.